This T cell receptor beta chain comes out of a study of T-cell reconstitution after alpha-beta-depleted transplantation in children. The V and J ends lost 6 bases and 3 bases respectively, with 17 bases between them. The CDR3 loop spans 16 amino acids. Unique molecular identifiers were used in preparing the TCRbeta library. TCRdb processed the PCR reads anew with MiXCR; each CDR3 protein has one entry. The sample contains roughly 100,000 distinct CDR3 sequences, approximately 6% of which appear only once. Study conclusions and caveats: Several hundred rapidly expanded clones from non-depleted graft cells reportedly supplied alpha-beta T cells about two months post-transplant. One year post-transplant, T-cell counts and diversity were largely derived from T cells produced anew. At day 60, the high TCRbeta diversity found in some patients originated from recipient T cells and thymic progenitors that had survived.

This clonotype was seen many times. Its antigen is undetermined. Sequencing used PBMCs, mostly from graft donor cells, obtained 60 days after TCRalphabeta/CD19-depleted stem cell transplant. This chain joins TRBV12-3 or TRBV12-4 and TRBJ2-2, with D uncertain. The clonotype was recovered from a female patient aged 2-9 years who had a stem cell transplant for Fanconi anemia, so the T cells may come from the graft donor. The CDR3, as DNA: TGTGCCAGCAGCTCCACCGGCCATGGGGACACCGGGGAGCTGTTTTTT. It specifies CASSSTGHGDTGELFF.